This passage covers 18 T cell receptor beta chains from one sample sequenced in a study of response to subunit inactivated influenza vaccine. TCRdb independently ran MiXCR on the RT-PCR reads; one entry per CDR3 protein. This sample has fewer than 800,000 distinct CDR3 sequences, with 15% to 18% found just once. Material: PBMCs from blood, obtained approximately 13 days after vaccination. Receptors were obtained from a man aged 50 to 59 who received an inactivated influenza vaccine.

CDR3 bases: TGTGCCAGCAGTCCCGTGTACGGCACTGAAGCTTTCTTT. Translating gives CASSPVYGTEAFF. V usage is TRBV7-9 and J usage is TRBJ1-1; D gene ambiguous. Germline V gene sequence: CDR1 SEHNR, CDR2 FQNEAQ (reference sequence). With 6 bases removed from V and 4 bases from J, the gap between germline ends came to 12 bases. This CDR3 spans 13 amino acids.

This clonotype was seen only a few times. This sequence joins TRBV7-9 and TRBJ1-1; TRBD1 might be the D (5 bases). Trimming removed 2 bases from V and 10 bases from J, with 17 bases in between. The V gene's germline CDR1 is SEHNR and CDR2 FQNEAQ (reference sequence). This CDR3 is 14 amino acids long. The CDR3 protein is CASSLTLGEDGAFF. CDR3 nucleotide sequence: TGTGCCAGCAGCTTAACTCTAGGGGAAGATGGAGCTTTCTTT.

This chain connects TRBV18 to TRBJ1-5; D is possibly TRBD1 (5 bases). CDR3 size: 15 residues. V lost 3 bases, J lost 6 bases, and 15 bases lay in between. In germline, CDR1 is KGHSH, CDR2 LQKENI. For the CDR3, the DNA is TGTGCCAGCTCACCCAACGGGGGTCGCGGTCAGCCCCAGCATTTT. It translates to CASSPNGGRGQPQHF.

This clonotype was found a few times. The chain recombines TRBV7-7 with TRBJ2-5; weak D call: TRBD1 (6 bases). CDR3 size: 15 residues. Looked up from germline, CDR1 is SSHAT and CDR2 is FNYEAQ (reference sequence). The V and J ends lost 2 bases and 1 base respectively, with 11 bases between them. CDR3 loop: CASSLSQGAQETQYF. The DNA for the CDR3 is TGTGCCAGCAGCTTATCACAGGGCGCCCAAGAGACCCAGTACTTC. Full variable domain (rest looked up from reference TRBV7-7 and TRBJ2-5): GAGVSQSPRYKVTKRGQDVTLRCDPISSHATLYWYQQALGQGPEFLTYFNYEAQPDKSGLPSDRFSAERPEGSISTLTIQRTEQRDSAMYRCASSLSQGAQETQYFGPGTRLLVL.

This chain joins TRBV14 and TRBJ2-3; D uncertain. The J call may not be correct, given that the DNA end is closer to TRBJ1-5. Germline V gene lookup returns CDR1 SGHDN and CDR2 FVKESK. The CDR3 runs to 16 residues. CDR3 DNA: TGTGCCAGCAGCCAAGAGGCGGGAGGCCTTCCTTATACGCAGCATTTT. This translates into CASSQEAGGLPYTQHF.

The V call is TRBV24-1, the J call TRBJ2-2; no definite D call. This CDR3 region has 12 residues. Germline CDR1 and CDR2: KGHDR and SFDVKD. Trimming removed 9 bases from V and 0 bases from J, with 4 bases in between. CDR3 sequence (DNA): TGTGCCACCCGAGCGAACACCGGGGAGCTGTTTTTT. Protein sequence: CATRANTGELFF.

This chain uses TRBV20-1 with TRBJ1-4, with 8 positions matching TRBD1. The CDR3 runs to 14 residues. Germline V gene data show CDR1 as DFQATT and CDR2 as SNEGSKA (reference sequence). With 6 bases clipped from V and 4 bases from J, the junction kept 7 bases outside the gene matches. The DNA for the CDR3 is TGCAGTGCCCGGACGGACAGGGTTAATGAAAAACTGTTTTTT. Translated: CSARTDRVNEKLFF.

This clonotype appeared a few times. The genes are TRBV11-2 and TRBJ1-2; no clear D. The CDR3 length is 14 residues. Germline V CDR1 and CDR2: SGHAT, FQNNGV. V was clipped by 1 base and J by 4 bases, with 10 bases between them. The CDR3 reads CASSLAVVSYGYTF. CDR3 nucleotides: TGTGCCAGCAGCTTAGCCGTCGTTAGCTATGGCTACACCTTC.

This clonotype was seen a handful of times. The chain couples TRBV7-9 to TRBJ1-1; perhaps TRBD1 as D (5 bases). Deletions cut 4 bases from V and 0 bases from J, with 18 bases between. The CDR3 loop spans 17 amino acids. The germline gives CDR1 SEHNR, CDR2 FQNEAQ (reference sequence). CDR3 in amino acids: CASSSGGASGMNTEAFF. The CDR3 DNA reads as TGTGCCAGCAGCTCCGGAGGGGCATCTGGAATGAACACTGAAGCTTTCTTT.

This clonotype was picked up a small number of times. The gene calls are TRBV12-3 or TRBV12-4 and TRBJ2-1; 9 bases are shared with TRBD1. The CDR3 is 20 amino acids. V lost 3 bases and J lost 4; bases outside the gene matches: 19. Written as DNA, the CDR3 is TGTGCCAGCAGTTTCCCTCACAGGGGGCGGAGTTGGGACATTTACAATGAGCAGTTCTTC. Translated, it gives CASSFPHRGRSWDIYNEQFF.

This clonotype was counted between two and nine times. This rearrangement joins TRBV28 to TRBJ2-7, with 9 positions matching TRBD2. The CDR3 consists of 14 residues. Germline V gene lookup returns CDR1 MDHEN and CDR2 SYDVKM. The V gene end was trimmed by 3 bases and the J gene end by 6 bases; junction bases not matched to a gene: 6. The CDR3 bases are TGTGCCAGCAGTTTCTTAGCGGGAGATTCCGAGCAGTACTTC. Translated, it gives CASSFLAGDSEQYF.

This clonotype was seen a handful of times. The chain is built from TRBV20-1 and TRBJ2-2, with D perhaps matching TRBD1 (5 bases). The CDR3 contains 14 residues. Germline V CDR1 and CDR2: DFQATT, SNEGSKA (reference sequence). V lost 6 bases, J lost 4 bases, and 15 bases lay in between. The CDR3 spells CSARWLGVTGELFF. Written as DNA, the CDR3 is TGCAGTGCACGCTGGCTAGGGGTCACCGGGGAGCTGTTTTTT.

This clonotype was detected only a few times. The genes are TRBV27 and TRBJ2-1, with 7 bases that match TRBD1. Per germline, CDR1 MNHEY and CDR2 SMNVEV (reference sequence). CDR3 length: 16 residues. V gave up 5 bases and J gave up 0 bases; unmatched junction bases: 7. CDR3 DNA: TGTGCCAGCAGTCTTAGGGGACAGAACTCCTACAATGAGCAGTTCTTC. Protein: CASSLRGQNSYNEQFF.

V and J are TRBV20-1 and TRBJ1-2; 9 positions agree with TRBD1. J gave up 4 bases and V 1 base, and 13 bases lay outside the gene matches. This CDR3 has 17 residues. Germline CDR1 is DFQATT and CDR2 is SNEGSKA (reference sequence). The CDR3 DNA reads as TGCAGTGCTAGAGGTGGGGGCTCGGGACAGGGCCTCTATGGCTACACCTTC. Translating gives CSARGGGSGQGLYGYTF.

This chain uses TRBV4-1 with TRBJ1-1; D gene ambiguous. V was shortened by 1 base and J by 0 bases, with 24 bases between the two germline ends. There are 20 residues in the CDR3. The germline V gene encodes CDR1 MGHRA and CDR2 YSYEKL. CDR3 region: CASSQVSASGRYFLNTEAFF. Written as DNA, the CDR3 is TGCGCCAGCAGCCAAGTTTCCGCGTCGGGAAGGTATTTTTTGAACACTGAAGCTTTCTTT.

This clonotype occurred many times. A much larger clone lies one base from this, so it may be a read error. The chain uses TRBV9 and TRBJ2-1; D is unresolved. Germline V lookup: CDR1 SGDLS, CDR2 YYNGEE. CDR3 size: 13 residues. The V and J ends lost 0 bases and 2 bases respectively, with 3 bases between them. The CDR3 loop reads CASSVGTYNEQFF. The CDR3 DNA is TGTGCCAGCAGCGTAGGGACCTACAATGAGCAGTTCTTC.

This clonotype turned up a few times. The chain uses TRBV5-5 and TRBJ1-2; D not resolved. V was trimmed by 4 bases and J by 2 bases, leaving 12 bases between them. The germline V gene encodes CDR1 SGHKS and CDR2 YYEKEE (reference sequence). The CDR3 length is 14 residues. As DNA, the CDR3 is TGTGCCAGCAGCCTACTGGACGGGAACTATGGCTACACCTTC. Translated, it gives CASSLLDGNYGYTF.

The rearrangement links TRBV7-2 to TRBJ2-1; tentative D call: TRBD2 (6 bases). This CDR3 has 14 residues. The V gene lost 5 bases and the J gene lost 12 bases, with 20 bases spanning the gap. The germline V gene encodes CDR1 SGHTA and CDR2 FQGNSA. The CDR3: CASSPGGGGIGQFF. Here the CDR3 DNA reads TGTGCCAGCAGCCCAGGAGGTGGGGGGATAGGGCAGTTCTTC.